Listed below are T cell receptor beta chains from one sample, sequenced in a study of blood T cell repertoires in COVID-19. Repertoires were generated with immunoSEQ multiplex PCR, while TCRdb's copy carries only in-frame clones and drops some. The table shows 55,000 to 85,000 clones, with around 80% occurring only once. The specimen was peripheral blood. The receptors shown here come from a man in his sixties with active or convalescent COVID-19. The CDR3 runs from the conserved cysteine through the conserved F or W. A D gene is named only where the DNA matches it firmly. A row's size may be missing; if present it is once, few, many or a size class.

v_call	clone_size	d_call	j_call	cdr3_nt	cdr3_aa
TRBV5-4	-	-	TRBJ1-1	TGTGCCAGCAGAGATCGCGGGATGAGCACTGAAGCTTTCTTT	CASRDRGMSTEAFF
TRBV9	-	-	TRBJ2-1	TGTGCCAGCAGCGTAGCACCGACTCTCTACAATGAGCAGTTCTTC	CASSVAPTLYNEQFF
TRBV2	-	TRBD1	TRBJ1-4	TGTGCCAGCAGCGCCGCACTCGGACCCAGGGGGAAACTGTTTTTT	CASSAALGPRGKLFF
TRBV7-9	once	-	TRBJ1-2	TGTGCCAGCAGCCCCGGGGAGGGAGGCTATGGCTACACCTTC	CASSPGEGGYGYTF
TRBV30	-	TRBD1	TRBJ1-4	TGTGCCTGGATGGGGCAGGGGGCGGGTGAAGATGAAAAACTGTTTTTT	CAWMGQGAGEDEKLFF
TRBV5-1	-	TRBD1	TRBJ1-4	TGCGCCAGCAGCTTGAATACGGGACAGGGGCGTGAAAAACTGTTTTTT	CASSLNTGQGREKLFF
TRBV28	few	TRBD1	TRBJ1-3	TGTGCCAGCAGGGCAGGGGGCTTCGCTGGAAACACCATATATTTT	CASRAGGFAGNTIYF
TRBV19	-	-	TRBJ1-6	TGTGCCAGTAGTCACAGGCACAATTCACCCCTCCACTTT	CASSHRHNSPLHF
TRBV18	-	-	TRBJ1-2	TGTGCCAGCTCACCTAATCAGGGATCTAACTATGGCTACACCTTC	CASSPNQGSNYGYTF
TRBV27	-	TRBD1	TRBJ1-2	TGTGCCAGCAGCTCAACTTCCGGGACAGACTATGGCTACACCTTC	CASSSTSGTDYGYTF
TRBV4-3	-	-	TRBJ2-2	TGCGCCAGCAGCCAAGACCGAGCAGGGGTCGCGTACACCGGGGAGCTGTTTTTT	CASSQDRAGVAYTGELFF
TRBV30	-	TRBD1	TRBJ2-2	TGTGCCTGGACGAGAGGGACAGGGGGCTTGGGGGAGCTGTTTTTT	CAWTRGTGGLGELFF
TRBV15	-	-	TRBJ2-5	TGTGCCACCAGCCCGCGAGGGGGAGAGACCCAGTACTTC	CATSPRGGETQYF
TRBV5-1	-	TRBD1	TRBJ2-2	TGCGCCAGCAGACGACAGGGGCGATTCGAGTACGGCGGGGAGCTGTTTTTT	CASRRQGRFEYGGELFF
TRBV20-1	-	-	TRBJ2-2	TGCAGTGCTAGTCTAAGCTCGAACACCGGGGAGCTGTTTTTT	CSASLSSNTGELFF
TRBV28	-	TRBD1	TRBJ1-6	TGTGCCAGCAGTCGGGACAGCAATTCACCCCTCCACTTT	CASSRDSNSPLHF
TRBV11-2	few	-	TRBJ1-1	TGTGCCAGCACCCTTAGCTACACTGAAGCTTTCTTT	CASTLSYTEAFF
TRBV19	-	TRBD1	TRBJ2-1	TGTGCCAGTAGTATCGGGACAGTAACCTACAATGAGCAGTTCTTC	CASSIGTVTYNEQFF
TRBV6-5	few	-	TRBJ2-2	TGTGCCAGCAGTTCCGACAGGATACGTACCGGGGAGCTGTTTTTT	CASSSDRIRTGELFF
TRBV4-3	-	-	TRBJ2-7	TGCGCCAGCAGCCAAGGGGCTAGCCCCGTTTACGAGCAGTACTTC	CASSQGASPVYEQYF
TRBV2	-	TRBD1	TRBJ1-4	TGTGCCAGCAGTGTGGACAGGGGACGGGAAAAACTGTTTTTT	CASSVDRGREKLFF
TRBV3-1/TRBV3-2	-	TRBD2	TRBJ2-3	TGTGCCAGCAGCTTCGGGACTAACACAGATACGCAGTATTTT	CASSFGTNTDTQYF